One and the same sample provided the 26 T cell receptor beta chains below, sequenced in a study of type 1 regulatory T cells (dated by TCRdb to the early 2020s). Sequencing relied on an Illumina MiSeq. TCRdb cleaned the public reads at Q25 with fastp, built clones with MiXCR and kept in-frame beta chains. When rows share a CDR3 protein, they turn into one entry using the most common DNA and genes. The sample table lists roughly 46,000 distinct CDR3 sequences, 12% of them with a count of one. The ten most abundant clones make up 8% to 10% of the sample. Antigen specificity for these receptors is unknown. Input material: cultured non-Tr1 T cells, either the whole culture or a sorted T cell fraction (not recorded which). Interpreted using the paper, the cell subset or site label stands for: non-Tr1 population from the T-allo10 product. The receptor set was obtained from a human donor in good health.

This clonotype was seen many times. The V call is TRBV5-1, the J call TRBJ1-2; D is uncertain. The CDR3 runs to 14 residues. The V end lost 0 bases, the J end lost 8 bases, and 14 bases lay between the germline ends. CDR1 and CDR2 (germline): SGHRS, YFSETQ. The CDR3 spells CASSLDGLVEGYTF. In DNA form, the CDR3 reads TGCGCCAGCAGCTTGGACGGGTTAGTGGAGGGCTACACCTTC. Full variable domain (rest looked up from reference TRBV5-1 and TRBJ1-2): KAGVTQTPRYLIKTRGQQVTLSCSPISGHRSVSWYQQTPGQGLQFLFEYFSETQRNKGNFPGRFSGRQFSNSRSEMNVSTLELGDSALYLCASSLDGLVEGYTFGSGTRLTVV.

This clonotype was seen many times. The chain combines TRBV20-1 with TRBJ2-5; a possible D gene is TRBD1 (6 bases). V was cut by 6 bases and J by 2 bases, with 7 bases left in between. Germline V gene sequence: CDR1 DFQATT, CDR2 SNEGSKA (reference sequence). The CDR3 has 11 residues. The CDR3 loop is CSAQGQETQYF. The DNA of the CDR3 is TGCAGTGCACAGGGACAAGAGACCCAGTACTTC.

The genes are TRBV11-2 and TRBJ2-7, with 8 nucleotides matching TRBD1. The CDR3 covers 14 residues. The V gene end was trimmed by 5 bases and the J gene end by 4 bases; junction bases not matched to a gene: 7. CDR1 SGHAT and CDR2 FQNNGV come from the germline V gene. The CDR3 protein is CASSANQGAYEQYF. CDR3 DNA: TGTGCCAGCAGCGCAAACCAGGGGGCGTACGAGCAGTACTTC.

This chain links TRBV7-9 with TRBJ1-5; D unclear. The germline V and J ends were trimmed by 3 bases and 10 bases, with 22 bases remaining between them. The CDR3 has 16 amino acids. Germline lookup yields CDR1 SEHNR and CDR2 FQNEAQ (reference sequence). The CDR3 reads CASSLDGSSYNSPQHF. DNA for the CDR3: TGTGCCAGCAGCTTGGACGGTAGCTCCTATAATTCACCCCAGCATTTT.

CDR3 sequence (DNA): TGTGCCAGCTCACCATCCGCGAGCTCCTACAATGAGCAGTTCTTC. Translating gives CASSPSASSYNEQFF. The V call is TRBV18, the J call TRBJ2-1; D gene uncertain. The CDR3 spans 15 residues. Trimming shortened V by 2 bases and J by 0 bases, and 8 bases separated the two germline ends. Per germline, CDR1 KGHSH and CDR2 LQKENI.

Many counts were recorded for this clonotype. This chain joins TRBV29-1 and TRBJ2-2; D remains unclear. Trimming took off 2 bases at V and 3 bases at J, with 4 bases between the two ends. The length of the CDR3 is 12 residues. The germline V gene has CDR1 SQVTM and CDR2 ANQGSEA. This chain's CDR3 is CSVEPDTGELFF. The DNA of the CDR3 is TGCAGCGTTGAACCCGACACCGGGGAGCTGTTTTTT.

This clonotype was found many times. The J gene is TRBJ2-7, the V gene TRBV20-1; D unclear. This CDR3 contains 14 residues. V shed 2 bases and J shed 3 bases, with 14 bases lying between them. Germline values: CDR1 DFQATT, CDR2 SNEGSKA (reference sequence). The CDR3 loop is CSARLGPPYYEQYF. Written as DNA, the CDR3 is TGCAGTGCTAGACTAGGCCCACCTTACTACGAGCAGTACTTC.

Many counts were recorded for this clonotype. The rearrangement joins TRBV28 to TRBJ2-3, with D unresolved. The CDR3 loop spans 12 amino acids. CDR1 and CDR2 from the germline V gene are MDHEN and SYDVKM. Trimming took off 3 bases at V and 8 bases at J, with 9 bases between the two ends. The CDR3 is CASSLVGSTQYF. For the CDR3, the DNA is TGTGCCAGCAGTTTGGTGGGAAGTACGCAGTATTTT.

The rearrangement links TRBV18 to TRBJ2-3; D not certain. Germline V CDR1 and CDR2: KGHSH, LQKENI. With 2 bases removed from V and 4 bases from J, the gap between germline ends came to 4 bases. CDR3 length: 12 amino acids. CDR3 residues: CASSPNPDTQYF. The CDR3 DNA follows: TGTGCCAGCTCACCAAATCCAGATACGCAGTATTTT.

This clonotype appeared many times. The gene calls are TRBV20-1 and TRBJ2-2, with TRBD2 identical over 8 bases. V shed 5 bases and J 6 bases; nucleotides not matched to a gene: 5. Germline CDR1 reads DFQATT; CDR2 reads SNEGSKA (reference sequence). The CDR3 has 13 amino acids. In nucleotides, the CDR3 is TGCAGTGCTCCGCCGCGGGAGGCCGGGGAGCTGTTTTTT. This gives the protein CSAPPREAGELFF.

This clonotype was seen a handful of times. The V and J genes are TRBV7-3 and TRBJ2-7, with 7 bases fitting TRBD2. Losses at the gene ends were 0 bases for V and 4 bases for J; bases not matched to a gene: 15. Looked up from germline, CDR1 is SGHTA and CDR2 is FQGTGA. The CDR3 spans 18 residues. CDR3 DNA sequence: TGTGCCAGCAGCTTAACGACCCTTCCATCTAGCGGATCATACGAGCAGTACTTC. Amino acids: CASSLTTLPSSGSYEQYF.

This clonotype came up many times. The chain carries TRBV5-1 and TRBJ1-1; D call uncertain. V was shortened by 0 bases and J by 1 base, with 10 bases between the two germline ends. From germline, CDR1 is SGHRS and CDR2 YFSETQ. CDR3 length: 15 residues. The CDR3 region is CASSLVGSPNTEAFF. CDR3 coding DNA: TGCGCCAGCAGCTTGGTCGGGTCCCCGAACACTGAAGCTTTCTTT.

This clonotype was seen ten or more times. The junction shows a germline mismatch at one end, possibly a read error. V and J are TRBV7-7 and TRBJ2-7, with 10 bases lining up with TRBD2. This CDR3 has 15 amino acids. Germline V gene sequence: CDR1 SSHAT, CDR2 FNYEAQ (reference sequence). The CDR3 loop reads CASSQGLADVHEQYF. CDR3 bases: TGTGCTAGCAGCCAAGGACTAGCGGACGTCCACGAGCAGTACTTC.

The chain couples TRBV24-1 to TRBJ1-5, with D uncertain. The CDR3 is made up of 12 amino acids. In germline, CDR1 is KGHDR, CDR2 SFDVKD. V was shortened by 4 bases and J by 5 bases, with 5 bases between the two germline ends. Written as DNA, the CDR3 is TGTGCCACCAGTGACCCTGATCAGCCCCAGCATTTT. The encoded protein is CATSDPDQPQHF.

The table lists this clonotype with a few counts. V is TRBV7-8 and J is TRBJ2-1; 10 bases are a match to TRBD1. This CDR3 has 14 amino acids. V lost 3 bases, J lost 7 bases, and 3 bases stayed unmatched. The germline CDR1 and CDR2 sequences are SGHVS and FQNEAQ. The CDR3 DNA is TGTGCCAGCAGCTTCCGGGACAGGGGAAATGAGCAGTTCTTC. It translates to CASSFRDRGNEQFF.

This clonotype was seen only a few times. The chain couples TRBV19 to TRBJ1-1; TRBD1 might be the D (5 bases). Trimming cost V 5 bases and J 9 bases, with 13 bases left between them. The CDR3 is 12 amino acids. The germline CDR1 and CDR2 sequences are LNHDA and SQIVND (reference sequence). In DNA, the CDR3 is TGTGCCAGTAGTGGGGCAGGGTGGCAAGCTTTCTTT. This codes for CASSGAGWQAFF.

This clonotype has a count of ten or more. The chain links TRBV12-3 or TRBV12-4 to TRBJ2-7; 7 bases map to TRBD2. V shed 1 base and J 6 bases; nucleotides not matched to a gene: 9. This CDR3 contains 15 residues. The CDR3: CASSLGPTSSAEQYF. The CDR3 coding sequence is TGTGCCAGCAGTTTAGGCCCGACTAGCTCCGCCGAGCAGTACTTC.

This clonotype was observed many times. The V call is TRBV11-2, the J call TRBJ2-3, with no clear D. In germline, CDR1 is SGHAT, CDR2 FQNNGV. Trimming pared 4 bases from V and 3 bases from J, leaving 8 bases between. The CDR3 extends over 13 amino acids. The CDR3 DNA sequence: TGTGCCAGCAGCTCTCAGGTTACAGATACGCAGTATTTT. Translated: CASSSQVTDTQYF.

This clonotype was seen ten or more times. The CDR3 loop is CSAPKREATGELFF. CDR3 nucleotide sequence: TGCAGTGCTCCAAAGCGGGAGGCCACCGGGGAGCTGTTTTTT. This chain uses TRBV20-1 with TRBJ2-2; 9 bases map to TRBD2. Trimming removed 5 bases from V and 4 bases from J; junction bases left unmatched: 5. Germline CDR1 is DFQATT and CDR2 is SNEGSKA (reference sequence). CDR3 length: 14 amino acids.

This chain uses TRBV5-1 with TRBJ2-1; 8 bases fit TRBD1. Germline V gives CDR1 SGHRS, CDR2 YFSETQ. Germline trimming cut 2 bases from V and 5 bases from J; bases unmatched to any gene: 3. CDR3 length equals 14 residues. The CDR3 DNA follows: TGCGCCAGCAGCTTACAGGGGGGAAACAATGAGCAGTTCTTC. Protein product: CASSLQGGNNEQFF.

In this sample, this clonotype is medium-sized. The chain carries TRBV5-1 and TRBJ1-1; the D is unclear. The V and J ends lost 1 base and 0 bases respectively, with 7 bases between them. CDR3 length equals 14 residues. CDR1 and CDR2 from the germline V gene are SGHRS and YFSETQ. In DNA form, the CDR3 reads TGCGCCAGCAGCTTGAGGATCATGAACACTGAAGCTTTCTTT. Its protein product is CASSLRIMNTEAFF.

In this sample, this clonotype turned up many times. This chain connects TRBV9 to TRBJ2-5; no firm D call. The CDR3 length is 14 residues. CDR1 SGDLS and CDR2 YYNGEE come from the germline V gene. Trimming removed 0 bases at V and 0 bases at J, with 6 bases between. CDR3 in amino acids: CASSVGSYQETQYF. For the CDR3, the DNA is TGTGCCAGCAGCGTAGGTTCGTACCAAGAGACCCAGTACTTC.

This clonotype was observed a few times. V gene TRBV20-1 combines with J gene TRBJ2-1, with 9 bases identical to TRBD2. The V segment lost 5 bases and the J segment 0 bases; nucleotides outside the gene matches: 14. This CDR3 contains 18 residues. Germline CDR1 and CDR2: DFQATT and SNEGSKA (reference sequence). This chain's CDR3 is CSAVDWTSAFSSYNEQFF. Written as DNA, the CDR3 is TGCAGTGCTGTTGACTGGACTAGCGCTTTCAGCTCCTACAATGAGCAGTTCTTC.

The sample holds many counts of this clonotype. This rearrangement joins TRBV28 to TRBJ2-7; TRBD1 matches at 7 bases. This CDR3 is 15 amino acids long. Germline CDR1 reads MDHEN; CDR2 reads SYDVKM. Trimming took 6 bases from V and 0 from J; bases not matched to a gene: 8. The CDR3 here is CASRPGQAFSYEQYF. DNA for the CDR3: TGTGCCAGCAGACCCGGACAGGCTTTCTCCTACGAGCAGTACTTC. Filled out from reference TRBV28 and TRBJ2-7, the complete variable domain reads DVKVTQSSRYLVKRTGEKVFLECVQDMDHENMFWYRQDPGLGLRLIYFSYDVKMKEKGDIPEGYSVSREKKERFSLILESASTNQTSMYLCASRPGQAFSYEQYFGPGTRLTVT.

The V gene is TRBV6-1, the J gene TRBJ2-1; a possible D gene is TRBD2 (6 bases). Trimming shortened V by 3 bases and J by 13 bases, and 25 bases separated the two germline ends. The CDR3 length is 16 residues. Looked up from germline, CDR1 is MNHNS and CDR2 is SASEGT. Here the CDR3 DNA reads TGTGCCAGCAGTGATATACGGTTACTAGCCAAAAACATTCAGTTCTTC. This sequence encodes CASSDIRLLAKNIQFF.

By share of the sample, this clonotype is medium-sized (0.01 to 0.1%). The J gene is TRBJ1-3, the V gene TRBV12-3 or TRBV12-4; D possibly corresponds to TRBD1 (6 bases). Trimming took off 6 bases at V and 4 bases at J, with 16 bases between the two ends. CDR3 length equals 15 residues. The CDR3 DNA sequence: TGTGCCAGCAGGATGATACAGGGTACAGGAAACACCATATATTTT. Its translation: CASRMIQGTGNTIYF.